This TCR beta chain was sequenced in a study of early T cells in non-severe SARS-CoV-2 infection. Study context: Sequencing targeted bulk RNA from unsorted whole blood, leaving chains unpaired. General observations from the study: The VDJdb matching leaned toward anti-spike CD8 responses and overlooked private and CD4 specificities.

Individual cDNA molecules each received unique molecular identifiers attached to them. MiXCR was run by TCRdb on the 5' RACE reads, yielding one entry per CDR3 protein. The profile shows approximately 81,000 distinct CDR3 sequences, 5% to 7% of them singletons. In germline, CDR1 is KGHSH, CDR2 LQKENI. This CDR3 is 15 amino acids long. The ends were cut back, 3 bases at V and 2 bases at J, with 14 bases in the middle. To note about this clonotype: No antigen is known for it.

The origin of this receptor is an adult who was a healthcare worker with PCR-confirmed SARS-CoV-2 infection or an uninfected control (not recorded which). The specimen sequenced was whole blood. The V call is TRBV18, the J call TRBJ2-7, with D unresolved. CDR3 DNA: TGTGCCAGCTCACCTCAACGCGCCATTGCCTACGAGCAGTACTTC. Translating gives CASSPQRAIAYEQYF. Combining the CDR3 with reference TRBV18 and TRBJ2-7 gives the whole variable domain NAGVMQNPRHLVRRRGQEARLRCSPMKGHSHVYWYRQLPEEGLKFMVYLQKENIIDESGMPKERFSAEFPKEGPSILRIQQVVRGDSAAYFCASSPQRAIAYEQYFGPGTRLTVT.